The 15 T cell receptor beta chains reported below all come from one sample, sequenced in a study of T cell repertoires in cytomegalovirus infection. Antigens of these TCRs are unknown. MiXCR, run by TCRdb on the reads, gives a single entry per CDR3 protein. The sample has 100,000 or so distinct CDR3 sequences; approximately 32% are singletons. The sequences come from CD8+ T cells from cultured PBMCs, collected from culture after CMV antigen stimulation. The receptors were gathered from a human donor in good health (CMV status not recorded). Some clones in this sample may be carry-over from other donors' samples.

This clonotype was seen more than once but under ten times. The CDR3 nucleotides are TGTGCCAGCAGTCAGGGACAGGACGAAGGGGAGCAGTACTTC. Translation gives CASSQGQDEGEQYF. J is TRBJ2-7 and V is TRBV6-2 or TRBV6-3; 8 bases line up with TRBD1. CDR3 length equals 14 residues. V lost 5 bases, J lost 7 bases, and 10 bases stayed unmatched. The germline V gene encodes CDR1 MNHEY and CDR2 SVGEGT.

This clonotype was recorded a few times. The genes are TRBV20-1 and TRBJ1-4; 9 nucleotides line up with TRBD1. CDR1 DFQATT and CDR2 SNEGSKA come from the germline V gene (reference sequence). This CDR3 spans 15 amino acids. V lost 4 bases and J lost 7; bases outside the gene matches: 10. CDR3 in amino acids: CSANPGQGPSEKLFF. The DNA of the CDR3 is TGCAGTGCTAACCCCGGACAGGGGCCCTCTGAAAAACTGTTTTTT.

The chain has TRBV7-6 and TRBJ2-5, with 12 bases identical to TRBD2. Germline V lookup: CDR1 SGHVS, CDR2 FNYEAQ. The J segment lost 3 bases and the V segment lost 1 base, leaving 0 bases of the junction unmatched. The CDR3 extends over 15 amino acids. CDR3 residues: CASSLGTSGEETQYF. The CDR3 DNA reads TGTGCCAGCAGCTTAGGGACTAGCGGGGAAGAGACCCAGTACTTC. Using reference TRBV7-6 and TRBJ2-5 for the parts outside the CDR3, the full variable domain is GAGVSQSPRYKVTKRGQDVALRCDPISGHVSLYWYRQALGQGPEFLTYFNYEAQQDKSGLPNDRFSAERPEGSISTLTIQRTEQRDSAMYRCASSLGTSGEETQYFGPGTRLLVL.

This clonotype was seen ten or more times. The V gene is TRBV9, the J gene TRBJ1-6; D is possibly TRBD1 (5 bases). CDR3 length equals 16 residues. Trimming left V 2 bases short and J 0 bases short, with 9 bases between. Germline V gene sequence: CDR1 SGDLS, CDR2 YYNGEE. The CDR3 bases are TGTGCCAGCAGCGTTGGGGCCCGCTCCTATAATTCACCCCTCCACTTT. Translated: CASSVGARSYNSPLHF.

The V gene is TRBV6-8, the J gene TRBJ2-5; maybe TRBD2 (5 bases). Germline CDR1 is MNHGY and CDR2 is SAAAGT. CDR3 size: 14 residues. Trimming pared 0 bases from V and 5 bases from J, leaving 10 bases between. The CDR3 is CASSYSEGRETQYF. The CDR3 nucleotides read TGTGCCAGCAGTTACTCCGAGGGCCGCGAGACCCAGTACTTC.

In its sample, this clonotype was seen a few times. This chain joins TRBV12-3 or TRBV12-4 and TRBJ2-5; TRBD2 agrees at 10 bases. This CDR3 contains 17 residues. V dropped 3 bases and J dropped 3; count of bases not matched to a gene: 10. CDR3 sequence reads: CASSFRLLAGEEETQYF. The CDR3 DNA follows: TGTGCCAGCAGTTTTCGTTTGCTAGCGGGGGAAGAAGAGACCCAGTACTTC.

V is TRBV24-1 and J is TRBJ2-3; D might be TRBD1 (6 bases). V was clipped by 12 bases and J by 6 bases, with 9 bases between them. Germline V lookup: CDR1 KGHDR, CDR2 SFDVKD. The CDR3 is 10 residues long. The CDR3 sequence: CAPQGDTQYF. The CDR3 DNA reads TGTGCCCCTCAGGGGGATACGCAGTATTTT.

This clonotype has a single count. The chain uses TRBV19 and TRBJ2-3; weak D call: TRBD1 (6 bases). Germline values: CDR1 LNHDA, CDR2 SQIVND (reference sequence). Trimming left V 6 bases short and J 4 bases short, with 23 bases between. The CDR3 has 17 residues. DNA for the CDR3: TGTGCCAGTAGGGAGACGAGGTACAGGGTAAAGGCAGATACGCAGTATTTT. It is translated as CASRETRYRVKADTQYF.

This rearrangement joins TRBV25-1 to TRBJ1-5; D is uncertain. The CDR3 is 14 residues long. V lost 2 bases, J lost 1 base, and 6 bases lay in between. Germline V gene data show CDR1 as MGHDK and CDR2 as SYGVNS. The chain's CDR3 is CASSEGPSNQPQHF. CDR3 nucleotides: TGTGCCAGCAGTGAAGGACCGAGCAATCAGCCCCAGCATTTT.

Ten or more counts support this clonotype. CDR3 in DNA: TGTGCCAGCAGCCCCGCCATTGAGCAGTTCTTC. Amino acids: CASSPAIEQFF. This chain links TRBV7-8 with TRBJ2-1, with unresolved D. Germline CDR1 is SGHVS and CDR2 is FQNEAQ. The V end was cut by 5 bases, the J end by 9 bases, with 8 bases between. This CDR3 spans 11 amino acids. Full variable domain (outside the CDR3, taken from reference TRBV7-8 and TRBJ2-1): GAGVSQSPRYKVAKRGQDVALRCDPISGHVSLFWYQQALGQGPEFLTYFQNEAQLDKSGLPSDRFFAERPEGSVSTLKIQRTQQEDSAVYLCASSPAIEQFFGPGTRLTVL.

The chain employs TRBV12-3 or TRBV12-4 and TRBJ2-1, with 9 bases fitting TRBD2. This CDR3 is 13 amino acids long. V lost 5 bases and J lost 8; bases outside the gene matches: 4. CDR3 DNA: TGTGCCAGCAGTAGCGGGGGGTGGGATGAGCAGTTCTTC. Amino acid sequence: CASSSGGWDEQFF.

The V call is TRBV29-1, the J call TRBJ1-6; D ambiguous. The CDR3 is made up of 12 amino acids. Germline assignment: CDR1 SQVTM and CDR2 ANQGSEA. The germline V and J ends were trimmed by 0 bases and 15 bases, with 12 bases remaining between them. CDR3 DNA: TGCAGCGTTGAAGAAAGACTAGGAGTCCTCCACTTT. Protein: CSVEERLGVLHF.

This clonotype was counted a few times. The chain combines TRBV27 with TRBJ1-1; no definite D call. Trimming left V 6 bases short and J 3 bases short, with 11 bases between. The CDR3 has 13 amino acids. CDR1 and CDR2 from the germline V gene are MNHEY and SMNVEV (reference sequence). The CDR3 coding sequence is TGTGCCAGCAGAGGAGGGAGGGACACTGAAGCTTTCTTT. Translated, it gives CASRGGRDTEAFF.

The chain employs TRBV12-3 or TRBV12-4 and TRBJ2-5, with D possibly matching TRBD2 (6 bases). CDR3 length equals 12 residues. V was cut by 6 bases and J by 5 bases, with 10 bases left in between. CDR3 in DNA: TGTGCCAGCAGCCTAGCGAGGGAGACCCAGTACTTC. Translation gives CASSLARETQYF.

A note on this clonotype: A junction end diverges from the germline sequence, so it may reflect a read error. The rearrangement links TRBV7-8 to TRBJ1-1, with D unclear. This CDR3 comprises 15 residues. Germline CDR1 reads SGHVS; CDR2 reads FQNEAQ. The CDR3 DNA is TGTGCCAGCAGCTTCCAACTGGGAACGAACACTGTAGCTTTCTTT. Amino acid sequence: CASSFQLGTNTVAFF.